The 20 T cell receptor beta chains below were found in one sample sequenced in a study of T-cell reconstitution after alpha-beta-depleted transplantation in children (dated by TCRdb to the mid-2010s). Libraries were constructed by PCR. Reads for this sample came from an Illumina HiSeq 2500. TCR libraries were prepared with molecular barcoding, using unique molecular identifiers to normalize TCRbeta repertoire quantification. The public reads were run again by TCRdb, first through fastp at Q25 and then through MiXCR, and only productive beta chains were kept. Duplicate CDR3 protein sequences are folded into a single record with the most common DNA and genes. In all, the sample holds 550,000 to 800,000 distinct CDR3 sequences, and 13% of those were seen once. The leading ten clones occupy approximately 0.8% of the sample. Interpreted using the paper, the treatment or condition label stands for: allogeneic hematopoietic cell transplantation with graft depleted of TCRalphabeta T cells and CD19 B cells.

Sequences were derived from PBMCs, sampled before TCRalphabeta/CD19-depleted stem cell transplant. Every receptor here comes from a girl aged 2-10 years with congenital amegakaryocytic thrombocytopenia, due to receive a stem cell transplant.

The J gene is TRBJ2-1, the V gene TRBV5-5; the D gene is possibly TRBD2 (6 bases). The germline V gene has CDR1 SGHKS and CDR2 YYEKEE (reference sequence). The CDR3 totals 14 residues. V was pared by 2 bases and J by 9 bases, with 15 bases between. Here the CDR3 DNA reads TGTGCCAGCAGCTTCTTTGCGGGATCAACTGAGCAGTTCTTC. This encodes CASSFFAGSTEQFF.

This clonotype was detected ten times or more. The rearrangement links TRBV5-1 to TRBJ2-7; D call uncertain. This CDR3 spans 13 amino acids. Germline CDR1 reads SGHRS; CDR2 reads YFSETQ. Trimming pared 4 bases from V and 6 bases from J, leaving 14 bases between. CDR3 DNA: TGCGCCAGCAGCCCCGGACCCCGTGTCGAGCAGTACTTC. Encoded protein: CASSPGPRVEQYF.

This clonotype was counted ten times or more. The chain employs TRBV7-2 and TRBJ2-7; maybe TRBD2 (5 bases). Trimming shortened V by 4 bases and J by 2 bases, and 15 bases separated the two germline ends. Germline V gene data show CDR1 as SGHTA and CDR2 as FQGNSA. This CDR3 is 15 amino acids long. CDR3 in DNA: TGTGCCAGCAGCTCCCGACCTAGAGGGCCCTACGAGCAGTACTTC. Its translation: CASSSRPRGPYEQYF.

The sample holds one count of this clonotype. This may be a read error: a much more frequent sequence differs by one nucleotide. The V and J genes are TRBV9 and TRBJ1-1; D might be TRBD1 (5 bases). The CDR3 totals 15 residues. V was trimmed by 0 bases and J by 2 bases, leaving 11 bases between them. Per germline, CDR1 SGDLS and CDR2 YYNGEE. The DNA of the CDR3 is TGTGCCAGCAGCGTAGAACCTGGGGACAACACTGAAGCTTTCTTT. It codes for CASSVEPGDNTEAFF.

The V gene is TRBV28, the J gene TRBJ1-2, with D possibly TRBD1 on 6 matching bases. Germline CDR1 is MDHEN and CDR2 is SYDVKM. With 7 bases removed from V and 1 base from J, the gap between germline ends came to 16 bases. This CDR3 region has 15 residues. The CDR3 nucleotides read TGTGCCAGCACCCCGAGGACAGTGATTAACTATGGCTACACCTTC. Protein: CASTPRTVINYGYTF.

The rearrangement links TRBV13 to TRBJ2-2; D may be TRBD1 or TRBD2 (7 bases each). Germline V gene sequence: CDR1 PRHDT, CDR2 FYEKMQ (reference sequence). The CDR3 is 17 amino acids. Trimming took off 5 bases at V and 5 bases at J, with 21 bases between the two ends. CDR3 nucleotide sequence: TGTGCCAGCAGCATGAGACAGGGTTGGCGGGAGACCGGGGAGCTGTTTTTT. Protein product: CASSMRQGWRETGELFF.

This clonotype was counted a few times. The chain recombines TRBV5-1 with TRBJ2-3; 7 positions match TRBD1. The germline CDR1 and CDR2 sequences are SGHRS and YFSETQ. With 4 bases clipped from V and 0 bases from J, the junction kept 2 bases outside the gene matches. This CDR3 is 14 amino acids long. The CDR3 coding sequence is TGCGCCAGCAGCATACAGGGGAGCACAGATACGCAGTATTTT. Protein: CASSIQGSTDTQYF.

The chain combines TRBV29-1 with TRBJ2-7; TRBD2 matches at 7 bases. J lost 4 bases, V lost 4 bases, and 7 bases had no gene match. From germline, CDR1 is SQVTM and CDR2 ANQGSEA. CDR3 length: 13 amino acids. In DNA, the CDR3 is TGCAGCGTTGGGGCTAGCGGCAATTACGAGCAGTACTTC. Translated: CSVGASGNYEQYF.

This clonotype was seen once. This may arise from a read error, as a much more abundant clone is one base away. V is TRBV5-1 and J is TRBJ2-1, with unresolved D. The CDR3 consists of 14 residues. Trimming removed 0 bases at V and 2 bases at J, with 6 bases between. Germline V gene data show CDR1 as SGHRS and CDR2 as YFSETQ. In DNA form, the CDR3 reads TGCGCCAGCAGCTTGGGACCCCCCTACAATGAGCAGTTCTTC. Translating gives CASSLGPPYNEQFF.

V is TRBV5-1 and J is TRBJ2-5; D might be TRBD1 (5 bases). The CDR3 is made up of 16 amino acids. Germline loops: CDR1 SGHRS, CDR2 YFSETQ. Deletions cut 0 bases from V and 4 bases from J, with 16 bases between. CDR3: CASSLGNQGFGETQYF. Written as DNA, the CDR3 is TGCGCCAGCAGCTTGGGTAACCAGGGCTTCGGAGAGACCCAGTACTTC.

This clonotype was found a few times. The chain has TRBV29-1 and TRBJ1-1; D gene ambiguous. Trimming stripped 3 bases from V and 6 bases from J, with 14 bases between. This CDR3 comprises 13 residues. Germline CDR1 is SQVTM and CDR2 is ANQGSEA. The CDR3 nucleotides read TGCAGCGTTGATAGGCACAGTCCCGCTGAAGCTTTCTTT. It specifies CSVDRHSPAEAFF.

This clonotype was picked up many times. The chain is built from TRBV12-3 or TRBV12-4 and TRBJ2-1; 7 nucleotides agree with TRBD2. The J segment lost 3 bases and the V segment lost 2 bases, leaving 4 bases of the junction unmatched. This CDR3 spans 15 amino acids. This chain's CDR3 is CASSLSAGVYNEQFF. CDR3 sequence (DNA): TGTGCCAGCAGTTTAAGTGCGGGAGTCTACAATGAGCAGTTCTTC.

This chain connects TRBV5-1 to TRBJ2-7; either TRBD1 or TRBD2 may supply D (5 bases each). The V gene lost 4 bases and the J gene lost 2 bases, with 19 bases spanning the gap. The V gene's germline CDR1 is SGHRS and CDR2 YFSETQ. The CDR3 runs to 16 residues. The CDR3 nucleotides are TGCGCCAGCAGCCATTCTTCTGGGGGTCTTCCCTACGAGCAGTACTTC. Residues: CASSHSSGGLPYEQYF. The whole variable domain, filled in from reference TRBV5-1 and TRBJ2-7, reads KAGVTQTPRYLIKTRGQQVTLSCSPISGHRSVSWYQQTPGQGLQFLFEYFSETQRNKGNFPGRFSGRQFSNSRSEMNVSTLELGDSALYLCASSHSSGGLPYEQYFGPGTRLTVT.

There are many counts of this clonotype. One junction end does not reproduce the germline sequence, and a read error may be involved. The chain recombines TRBV27 with TRBJ2-3; D is unclear. The CDR3 runs 13 residues. The germline V gene has CDR1 MNHEY and CDR2 SMNVEV (reference sequence). CDR3 in DNA: TGTGCCACCAGTCAGTTACGATCAGATACGCAGTATTTT. This sequence encodes CATSQLRSDTQYF.

The rearrangement uses TRBV5-1 and TRBJ1-2; 8 positions match TRBD1. The CDR3 length is 15 residues. CDR1 and CDR2 from the germline V gene are SGHRS and YFSETQ. V shed 3 bases, J shed 8 bases, and the junction held 12 bases outside the gene matches. The CDR3 here is CASSSGQGEFNGYTF. The CDR3 DNA sequence: TGCGCCAGCAGCTCCGGACAGGGAGAATTCAACGGCTACACCTTC.

This clonotype was observed at least ten times. One end of the junction fails to match germline, which may point to a read error. The chain uses TRBV12-3 or TRBV12-4 and TRBJ2-3; TRBD2 aligns across 9 bases. This CDR3 comprises 17 residues. DNA for the CDR3: TGTGCCAGCAGATTAGGGACTAGCAGAAATAGCACAGATACGCAGTATTTT. Amino acids: CASRLGTSRNSTDTQYF.

This clonotype was detected ten times or more. The J gene is TRBJ2-5, the V gene TRBV7-9, with 7 positions matching TRBD2. Germline trimming cut 7 bases from V and 1 base from J; bases unmatched to any gene: 6. This CDR3 has 14 residues. Germline lookup yields CDR1 SEHNR and CDR2 FQNEAQ (reference sequence). This CDR3 reads CASKLGTIQETQYF. DNA of the CDR3: TGTGCCAGCAAGCTCGGGACTATCCAAGAGACCCAGTACTTC. The entire variable domain, with the rest obtained from reference TRBV7-9 and TRBJ2-5, is as follows: DTGVSQNPRHKITKRGQNVTFRCDPISEHNRLYWYRQTLGQGPEFLTYFQNEAQLEKSRLLSDRFSAERPKGSFSTLEIQRTEQGDSAMYLCASKLGTIQETQYFGPGTRLLVL.

V and J are TRBV2 and TRBJ2-1; 13 bases map to TRBD2. The V and J ends lost 5 bases and 4 bases, in that order; junction bases with no gene match: 5. The CDR3 runs 16 residues. Germline CDR1 SNHLY, CDR2 FYNNEI. The CDR3 region has the DNA TGTGCCAGCAGTAAGACTAGCGGGAGGTGTTACAATGAGCAGTTCTTC. It specifies CASSKTSGRCYNEQFF.

This clonotype was counted many times. J is TRBJ2-1 and V is TRBV7-3; 10 bases are shared with TRBD2. In germline, CDR1 is SGHTA, CDR2 FQGTGA. The CDR3 spans 15 residues. The V segment lost 10 bases and the J segment 6 bases; nucleotides outside the gene matches: 12. The chain's CDR3 is CATSASGRGSNEQFF. The CDR3 bases are TGTGCCACATCGGCTAGCGGGAGAGGGAGCAATGAGCAGTTCTTC.

The chain uses TRBV4-1 and TRBJ1-5; D call uncertain. V was trimmed by 3 bases and J by 7 bases, leaving 13 bases between them. Germline V gene sequence: CDR1 MGHRA, CDR2 YSYEKL. The CDR3 runs 14 residues. CDR3 sequence reads: CASSHRTLEQPQHF. The DNA for the CDR3 is TGCGCCAGCAGCCACCGGACCCTGGAGCAGCCCCAGCATTTT.